This TCR beta chain was retrieved from a study of blood T cell repertoires in COVID-19 (TCRdb year 2020). About the full investigation: Samples from collaborators originated in the United States, Italy and Spain and spanned both the acute and convalescent phases of COVID-19. The prospective study material was composed of cDNA or gDNA derived from T cells, B-cell-depleted T cells, or PBMCs. A freely available public database, intended as a resource for researchers studying the immune response to SARS-CoV-2, is where the repertoires were released. Deeply sampled blood TCRbeta repertoires from subjects exposed to, actively infected with, or recovered from COVID-19 were included in the dataset. The sample metadata nearly always contained a de-identified subject ID, COVID-19 status, age in years and sex. Where available, HLA class I and class II types were obtained from metadata supplied by the sample provider rather than from assay-based typing. The samples were drawn from two sources: the first 160 participants of the ongoing ImmuneRACE study, and 1,200 or so subjects contributed by 6 global collaborators. General conclusions and limits of the study: Clinical and demographic metadata were provided uncurated, with the amount varying by source and participant.

As concerns this clone: This receptor's antigen is unknown. The input lacks base qualities; no much larger clone sits a single base away.

Collaborating institutions collected whole blood in K2EDTA tubes following their own protocols. For TCRbeta analysis, collaborators shipped samples as frozen whole blood, isolated PBMCs, or DNA extracted from either of those sample types. Taken from the germline V gene, the CDR1 and CDR2 loops are MNHEY and SVGAGI. Trimming leaves V shorter by 4 bases and J shorter by 7 bases, with the junction holding 4 bases beyond the gene matches. The CDR3 measures 13 amino acids from cysteine to phenylalanine. The read is trimmed to its CDR3 DNA, 39 bases read in frame from base 1. The immunoSEQ Assay, a bias-controlled multiplex PCR, was used to amplify TCRbeta CDR3 regions from genomic DNA. Per the authors' processing: The number of nucleated cells in each sample was estimated from the amplification of reference gene primers within the assay. Sequence reads were collapsed and filtered to measure the absolute abundance of every unique TCRbeta CDR3 rearrangement. Productive Simpson clonality was computed per sample as the square root of Simpson's diversity index over productive rearrangements. In its TCRdb copy, this immuneACCESS table keeps in-frame sequences only and misses some clones. Where compared with another copy, unresolved V genes explain less than half of these, and the others have no known cause. The D gene and trimming were derived from the DNA, and the V and J assignments and clone size from that table. The sample records 55,000 to 75,000 clones, 80% to 90% of which are singletons. The top ten clones comprise roughly 3.2% of the sample.

This sequence was found in a man aged 45-60 years with active COVID-19. Input material: peripheral blood. The chain uses TRBV6-5 and TRBJ1-2, with 9 junctional bases fitting TRBD1. The nucleotide sequence reads as follows: TGTGCCAGCAGTTCCGGGACAGGGTTTGGCTACACCTTC. It translates as CASSSGTGFGYTF.